A selection of T cell receptor beta chains follows, all from one sample in a study of shared clonotypes between healthy human individuals. The repertoire was sequenced with immunoSEQ multiplex PCR; TCRdb's copy has only in-frame clones and lacks some. The sample consists of around 2,000,000 clones, more than 85% of them appearing once. What was sequenced was naive CD8+ T cells from PBMCs. The receptors come from a man aged 18 to 35 in good health. Some clones in this sample may be carry-over from other donors' samples. CDR3s include the opening cysteine and the closing phenylalanine or tryptophan. Each record gives: V gene, J gene, clone size, D gene, CDR3 DNA, CDR3 protein. D genes are given only for firm matches. The size field is filled for only some rows; it gives once, few, many or a size class.

v_gene: TRBV4-1; j_gene: TRBJ2-7; abundance: .; d_gene: .; CDR3nt: TGCGCCAGCAGCCAAGAAACAGCGGGCTACGAGCAGTACTTC; CDR3aa: CASSQETAGYEQYF
v_gene: TRBV11-2; j_gene: TRBJ2-7; abundance: .; d_gene: TRBD2; CDR3nt: TGTGCCAGCAGCTTTCTAGCGGGCGAGGGGTACGAGCAGTACTTC; CDR3aa: CASSFLAGEGYEQYF
v_gene: TRBV28; j_gene: TRBJ2-7; abundance: .; d_gene: .; CDR3nt: TGTGCCACCCGGGGGCCAGATCCTCCGAAACGTTCCTACGAGCAGTACTTC; CDR3aa: CATRGPDPPKRSYEQYF
v_gene: TRBV5-1; j_gene: TRBJ2-7; abundance: .; d_gene: TRBD2; CDR3nt: TGCGCCAGCACCTTGGGGGGGACCGCCTACGAGCAGTACTTC; CDR3aa: CASTLGGTAYEQYF
v_gene: TRBV18; j_gene: TRBJ2-7; abundance: .; d_gene: .; CDR3nt: TGTGCCAGCTCACCACCTAATGTTTTGGAGCAGTACTTC; CDR3aa: CASSPPNVLEQYF
v_gene: TRBV6-1; j_gene: TRBJ2-7; abundance: .; d_gene: .; CDR3nt: TGTGCCAGCAGTGAAGAGGAGGGGCTGTCGGTCGAGCAGTACTTC; CDR3aa: CASSEEEGLSVEQYF
v_gene: TRBV5-8; j_gene: TRBJ1-4; abundance: .; d_gene: .; CDR3nt: TGTGCCAGCAGCCCACGGGAGGGGTTTGTTGCAACTAATGAAAAACTGTTTTTT; CDR3aa: CASSPREGFVATNEKLFF
v_gene: TRBV27; j_gene: TRBJ2-7; abundance: .; d_gene: .; CDR3nt: TGTGCCAGCAGTGGAGACGCAGGAAGGACCGGATACGAGCAGTACTTC; CDR3aa: CASSGDAGRTGYEQYF
v_gene: TRBV29-1; j_gene: TRBJ2-7; abundance: .; d_gene: .; CDR3nt: TGCAGCGCCAGGGACGGATACTACGAGCAGTACTTC; CDR3aa: CSARDGYYEQYF
v_gene: TRBV11-2; j_gene: TRBJ2-1; abundance: .; d_gene: .; CDR3nt: TGTGCCAGCAGCTTAGCAACCTGGACAGAGCAGTTCTTC; CDR3aa: CASSLATWTEQFF
v_gene: TRBV7-7; j_gene: TRBJ2-1; abundance: .; d_gene: TRBD1; CDR3nt: TGTGCCAGCAGCACTGGACAGGGAGGAGTCAATGAGCAGTTCTTC; CDR3aa: CASSTGQGGVNEQFF
v_gene: TRBV6-1; j_gene: TRBJ1-1; abundance: .; d_gene: .; CDR3nt: TGTGCCAGCAGTGAGGCGGAGGGTACTGAAGCTTTCTTT; CDR3aa: CASSEAEGTEAFF
v_gene: TRBV2; j_gene: TRBJ1-4; abundance: .; d_gene: .; CDR3nt: TGTGCCAGCAGTGAAGCGCTTTTGCAGCCAACTAATGAAAAACTGTTTTTT; CDR3aa: CASSEALLQPTNEKLFF
v_gene: TRBV10-1; j_gene: TRBJ2-2; abundance: .; d_gene: .; CDR3nt: TGCGCCCACTGTAGGAGCGGGGAGCTGTTTTTT; CDR3aa: CAHCRSGELFF
v_gene: TRBV7-9; j_gene: TRBJ2-5; abundance: .; d_gene: .; CDR3nt: TGTGCCAGCAGCTTTCCGGGGCCTGGGGAGACCCAGTACTTC; CDR3aa: CASSFPGPGETQYF
v_gene: TRBV11-2; j_gene: TRBJ2-5; abundance: .; d_gene: .; CDR3nt: TGTGCCAGCAGCTCTTGGAAGCGGGCGCAAGAGACCCAGTACTTC; CDR3aa: CASSSWKRAQETQYF
v_gene: TRBV4-1; j_gene: TRBJ2-7; abundance: .; d_gene: TRBD2; CDR3nt: TGCGCCAGCAGCCAGGGACTAGCGGCCGCTTGGGAGCAGTACTTC; CDR3aa: CASSQGLAAAWEQYF
v_gene: TRBV15; j_gene: TRBJ2-5; abundance: .; d_gene: TRBD2; CDR3nt: TGTGCCACCAGCAGATGGACTAGCGGGGTACTACAAGAGACCCAGTACTTC; CDR3aa: CATSRWTSGVLQETQYF
v_gene: TRBV6-6; j_gene: TRBJ2-1; abundance: once; d_gene: .; CDR3nt: TGTGCCAGCAGAGCGTTTATTCCCCTCGGGGAGCAGTTCTTC; CDR3aa: CASRAFIPLGEQFF
v_gene: TRBV11-2; j_gene: TRBJ2-1; abundance: once; d_gene: TRBD1; CDR3nt: TGTGCCAGCAGCGGAAGGGACAGGGCAGACTACAATGAGCAGTTCTTC; CDR3aa: CASSGRDRADYNEQFF
v_gene: TRBV19; j_gene: TRBJ1-6; abundance: .; d_gene: .; CDR3nt: TGTGCCAGTAGTGGGCCTCCCGGAGTCTTCCCCCTCCACTTT; CDR3aa: CASSGPPGVFPLHF
v_gene: TRBV27; j_gene: TRBJ2-7; abundance: once; d_gene: .; CDR3nt: TGTGCCAGCAGTCTGAACAGGGCCACTACCTACGAGCAGTACTTC; CDR3aa: CASSLNRATTYEQYF
v_gene: TRBV5-4; j_gene: TRBJ2-7; abundance: .; d_gene: .; CDR3nt: TGTGCCATCGGACTACCTCTCGAGCAGTACTTC; CDR3aa: CAIGLPLEQYF
v_gene: TRBV28; j_gene: TRBJ2-3; abundance: .; d_gene: .; CDR3nt: TGTGCCAGCAGTTTCTTTTCAGGAGGGGGCGATACGCAGTATTTT; CDR3aa: CASSFFSGGGDTQYF
v_gene: TRBV19; j_gene: TRBJ2-7; abundance: once; d_gene: .; CDR3nt: TGTGCCAGTAGTAAATCGCGGAGTCGTTCCTACGAGCAGTACTTC; CDR3aa: CASSKSRSRSYEQYF
v_gene: TRBV7-9; j_gene: TRBJ2-4; abundance: .; d_gene: .; CDR3nt: TGTGCCAGCAGCTCTGCTCGCGAGGCAGCCAAAAACATTCAGTACTTC; CDR3aa: CASSSAREAAKNIQYF
v_gene: TRBV11-2; j_gene: TRBJ2-6; abundance: .; d_gene: .; CDR3nt: TGTGCCAGCAGCTCCCGGTTAGCGTCAGGGCCTTCTGGGGCCAACGTCCTGACTTTC; CDR3aa: CASSSRLASGPSGANVLTF
v_gene: TRBV19; j_gene: TRBJ1-5; abundance: .; d_gene: .; CDR3nt: TGTGCCAGTAGTCCGGGTCGCGAGGGGGGATGGGGCCGGCAGCCCCAGCATTTT; CDR3aa: CASSPGREGGWGRQPQHF
v_gene: TRBV27; j_gene: TRBJ1-5; abundance: .; d_gene: .; CDR3nt: TGTGCCAGCAGCCCAGCCGGCGGGGGATGGGAGCCCCAGCATTTT; CDR3aa: CASSPAGGGWEPQHF
v_gene: TRBV7-8; j_gene: TRBJ2-1; abundance: .; d_gene: TRBD2; CDR3nt: TGTGCCAGCAGCTCTACGACTAGCGGGAGTGAGGATGAGCAGTTCTTC; CDR3aa: CASSSTTSGSEDEQFF
v_gene: TRBV9; j_gene: TRBJ2-3; abundance: .; d_gene: TRBD2; CDR3nt: TGTGCCAGCAGCGTAGCCCCGGGAGGAAGCACAGATACGCAGTATTTT; CDR3aa: CASSVAPGGSTDTQYF
v_gene: TRBV18; j_gene: TRBJ2-7; abundance: .; d_gene: TRBD1; CDR3nt: TGTGCCAGCTCACCACCGACAGGGGAGAACTACGAGCAGTACTTC; CDR3aa: CASSPPTGENYEQYF
v_gene: TRBV5-1; j_gene: TRBJ2-7; abundance: .; d_gene: TRBD2; CDR3nt: TGCGCCAGCAGCTTGGCCGGTAGCGGGTACGAGCAGTACTTC; CDR3aa: CASSLAGSGYEQYF
v_gene: TRBV19; j_gene: TRBJ2-2; abundance: .; d_gene: .; CDR3nt: TGTGCCAGCCGGCAGGGAGGCCCGAACACCGGGGAGCTGTTTTTT; CDR3aa: CASRQGGPNTGELFF
v_gene: TRBV27; j_gene: TRBJ1-2; abundance: .; d_gene: .; CDR3nt: TGTGCCAGCAGTCCCCGGACCCCCCTCCCCCTAAACTATGGCTACACCTTC; CDR3aa: CASSPRTPLPLNYGYTF
v_gene: TRBV5-1; j_gene: TRBJ2-1; abundance: .; d_gene: .; CDR3nt: TGCGCCAGCAGCTTGAATGGGAATGAGCAGTTCTTC; CDR3aa: CASSLNGNEQFF
v_gene: TRBV28; j_gene: TRBJ1-1; abundance: .; d_gene: .; CDR3nt: TGTGCCAGCATCACCGGGGAGATGAACACTGAAGCTTTCTTT; CDR3aa: CASITGEMNTEAFF
v_gene: TRBV6-1; j_gene: TRBJ2-3; abundance: .; d_gene: TRBD1; CDR3nt: TGTGCCACACAGGGGGGCTATACGCAGTATTTT; CDR3aa: CATQGGYTQYF
v_gene: TRBV7-7; j_gene: TRBJ2-1; abundance: .; d_gene: .; CDR3nt: TGTGCCAGCAGCCTGAGGACAGCCTCCTACAATGAGCAGTTCTTC; CDR3aa: CASSLRTASYNEQFF
v_gene: TRBV27; j_gene: TRBJ2-2; abundance: .; d_gene: .; CDR3nt: TGTGCCAGCAGTATTAGAGGATCGAGAGCGGAGCTGTTTTTT; CDR3aa: CASSIRGSRAELFF
v_gene: TRBV27; j_gene: TRBJ2-4; abundance: .; d_gene: .; CDR3nt: TGTGCCAGCAGTAACAGGGGAGGGGGGGACATTCAGTACTTC; CDR3aa: CASSNRGGGDIQYF